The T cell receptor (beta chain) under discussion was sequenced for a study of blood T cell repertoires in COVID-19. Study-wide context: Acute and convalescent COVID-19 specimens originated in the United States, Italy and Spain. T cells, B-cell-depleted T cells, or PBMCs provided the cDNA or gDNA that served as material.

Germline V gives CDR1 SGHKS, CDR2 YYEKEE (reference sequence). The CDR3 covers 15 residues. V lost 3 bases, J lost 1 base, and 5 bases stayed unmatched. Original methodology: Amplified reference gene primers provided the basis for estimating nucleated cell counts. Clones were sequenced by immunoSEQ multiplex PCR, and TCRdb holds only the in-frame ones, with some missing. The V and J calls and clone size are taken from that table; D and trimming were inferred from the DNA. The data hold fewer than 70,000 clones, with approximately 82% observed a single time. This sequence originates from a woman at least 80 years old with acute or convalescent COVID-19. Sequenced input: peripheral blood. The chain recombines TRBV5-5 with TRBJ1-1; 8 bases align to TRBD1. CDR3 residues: CASSYRQGSNTEAFF. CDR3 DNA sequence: TGTGCCAGCAGCTATCGACAGGGGTCGAACACTGAAGCTTTCTTT.